This TCR beta chain emerged from a study of regulatory T cells in long-lasting Graves disease. V was cut by 4 bases and J by 6 bases, with 19 bases left in between. The germline V gene encodes CDR1 LGHDT and CDR2 YNNKEL (reference sequence). The CDR3 sequence is 15 residues long. Investigators prepared the TCR beta libraries by applying iRepertoire HTBI primers and Arm-PCR of CDR3 regions. TCRdb re-derived calls from the multiplex PCR reads in MiXCR, one entry per CDR3 protein. This repertoire shows about 530,000 distinct CDR3 sequences, roughly 16% found once; its top ten account for about 25%. Time point noted: newly diagnosed GD, antithyroid drugs for less than 3 months. The TCR library used RNA extracted from PBMCs. This clonotype was counted at least ten times. The sample was also reused in another study, on T cells in Graves' hyperthyroidism and ophthalmopathy. From that second work: These patients, aged 18 to 65, had recently diagnosed hyperthyroidism lasting under 2 months. In validation, the model predicted ophthalmopathy. These predictions came a median roughly 7.1 months before onset.

The TCR was taken from a woman aged 35 to 59 with Graves disease. The V gene is TRBV3-1, the J gene TRBJ2-7, with D possibly TRBD1 on 6 matching bases. The sequencing here drew on peripheral blood mononuclear cells (PBMCs), taken at new diagnosis, from a patient treated with antithyroid drugs. The CDR3 region has the DNA TGTGCCAGCAGCCCCAACATTGGGACATTTCTCGAGCAGTACTTC. Protein product: CASSPNIGTFLEQYF.